This T cell receptor (beta chain) came from a study of T cell repertoires in cytomegalovirus infection. Overall study context: In public TCR beta signatures, there were indications of both CMV infection and matching HLA type. The study, taken as a whole, reports: HLA-C-restricted CMV-specific TCR beta clonotypes prevailed in the ex vivo response. Accumulated public TCR beta family frequency recognized individuals carrying CMV together with the relevant HLA.

TCRdb re-derived calls from the reads in MiXCR, one entry per CDR3 protein. This table holds around 100,000 distinct CDR3 sequences, about a tenth found once. There are a few counts of this clonotype. Its antigen is unknown. Looked up from germline, CDR1 is MDHEN and CDR2 is SYDVKM. V lost 7 bases and J lost 4; bases outside the gene matches: 13. The CDR3 runs 17 residues. The clonotype originates from a human donor in good health (CMV status not recorded). Some clones in this sample may be carry-over from other donors' samples. The material sequenced was PBMCs, sequenced either directly or after in vitro stimulation (not recorded which). The V and J genes are TRBV28 and TRBJ2-2; TRBD2 matches 9 bases. DNA for the CDR3: TGTGCCAGCACCCCCGCAGCGGGAGGCGATGGCACCGGGGAGCTGTTTTTT. Amino acids: CASTPAAGGDGTGELFF.